The T cell receptor beta chain under discussion was sequenced for a study of T cells in Graves' hyperthyroidism and ophthalmopathy. Study summary: Peripheral blood specimens were obtained at initial diagnosis, prior to any treatment.

There were TCR beta CDR3 regions amplified from RNA transcripts. Using the HTBI primer set, a first-round RT-PCR was run on the TCR CDR3. TCRdb recomputed calls from the multiplex PCR reads with MiXCR, one row per CDR3 protein. The sample includes 500,000 to 650,000 distinct CDR3 sequences, 12% to 15% of them seen just once. Trimming left V 7 bases short and J 3 bases short, with 18 bases between. The CDR3 consists of 15 residues. Germline CDR1 and CDR2: MDHEN and SYDVKM. Ten or more counts support this clonotype. The chain uses TRBV28 and TRBJ2-5; D is tentatively TRBD1 or TRBD2 (5 bases each). The sequencing input was blood. This clonotype was obtained from a woman aged 40 to 50 with Graves' hyperthyroidism. The CDR3 here is CASNRPRGTEETQYF. DNA of the CDR3: TGTGCCAGCAACCGGCCGAGGGGCACTGAAGAGACCCAGTACTTC. The whole variable domain, filled in from reference TRBV28 and TRBJ2-5, reads DVKVTQSSRYLVKRTGEKVFLECVQDMDHENMFWYRQDPGLGLRLIYFSYDVKMKEKGDIPEGYSVSREKKERFSLILESASTNQTSMYLCASNRPRGTEETQYFGPGTRLLVL.